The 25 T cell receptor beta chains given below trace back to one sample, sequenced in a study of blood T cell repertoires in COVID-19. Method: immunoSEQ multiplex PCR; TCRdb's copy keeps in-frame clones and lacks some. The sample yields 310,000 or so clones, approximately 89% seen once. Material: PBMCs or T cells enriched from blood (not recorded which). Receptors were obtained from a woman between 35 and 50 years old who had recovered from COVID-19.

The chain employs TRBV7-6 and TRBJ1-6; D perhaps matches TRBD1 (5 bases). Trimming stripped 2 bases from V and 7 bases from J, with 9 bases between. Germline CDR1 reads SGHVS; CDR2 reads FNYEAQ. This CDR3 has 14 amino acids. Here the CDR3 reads CASSLQGSNSPLHF. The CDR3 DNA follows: TGTGCCAGCAGCTTACAGGGCTCGAATTCACCCCTCCACTTT.

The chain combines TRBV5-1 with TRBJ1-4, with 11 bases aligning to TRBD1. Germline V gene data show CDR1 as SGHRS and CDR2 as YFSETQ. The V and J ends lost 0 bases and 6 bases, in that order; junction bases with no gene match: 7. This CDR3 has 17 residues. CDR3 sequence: CASSLGPGQGADEKLFF. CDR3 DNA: TGCGCCAGCAGCTTGGGGCCCGGACAGGGGGCCGATGAAAAACTGTTTTTT.

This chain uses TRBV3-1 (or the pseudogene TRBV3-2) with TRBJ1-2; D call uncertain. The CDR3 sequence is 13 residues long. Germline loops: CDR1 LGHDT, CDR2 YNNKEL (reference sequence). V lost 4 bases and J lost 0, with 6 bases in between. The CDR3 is CASSRGANYGYTF. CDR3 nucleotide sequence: TGTGCCAGCAGCCGGGGAGCTAACTATGGCTACACCTTC.

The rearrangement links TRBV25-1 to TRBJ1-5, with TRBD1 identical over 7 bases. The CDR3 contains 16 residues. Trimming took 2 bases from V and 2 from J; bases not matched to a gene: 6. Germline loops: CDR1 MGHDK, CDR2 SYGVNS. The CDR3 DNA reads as TGTGCCAGCAGTGAAGCAGGGGGATCGGGCAATCAGCCCCAGCATTTT. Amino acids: CASSEAGGSGNQPQHF.

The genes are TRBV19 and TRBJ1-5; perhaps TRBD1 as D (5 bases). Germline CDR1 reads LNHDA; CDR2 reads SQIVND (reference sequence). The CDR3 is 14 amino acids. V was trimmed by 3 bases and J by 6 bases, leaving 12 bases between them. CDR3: CASSIMGGVQPQHF. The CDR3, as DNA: TGTGCCAGTAGTATTATGGGAGGGGTTCAGCCCCAGCATTTT. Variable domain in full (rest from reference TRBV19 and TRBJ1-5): DGGITQSPKYLFRKEGQNVTLSCEQNLNHDAMYWYRQDPGQGLRLIYYSQIVNDFQKGDIAEGYSVSREKKESFPLTVTSAQKNPTAFYLCASSIMGGVQPQHFGDGTRLSIL.

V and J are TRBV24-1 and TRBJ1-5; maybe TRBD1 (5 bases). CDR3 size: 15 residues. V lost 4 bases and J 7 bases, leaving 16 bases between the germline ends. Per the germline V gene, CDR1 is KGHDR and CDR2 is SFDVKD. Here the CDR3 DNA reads TGTGCCACCAGTGACTACAGGAATGGCGGCCAGCCCCAGCATTTT. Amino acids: CATSDYRNGGQPQHF.

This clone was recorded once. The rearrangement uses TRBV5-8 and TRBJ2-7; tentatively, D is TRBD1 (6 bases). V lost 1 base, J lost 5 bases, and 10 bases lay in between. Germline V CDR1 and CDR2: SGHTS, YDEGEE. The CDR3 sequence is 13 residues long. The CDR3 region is CASSLSGVNEQYF. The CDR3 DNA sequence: TGTGCCAGCAGCTTGTCAGGGGTCAACGAGCAGTACTTC. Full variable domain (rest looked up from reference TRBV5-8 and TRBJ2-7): EAGVTQSPTHLIKTRGQQATLRCSPISGHTSVYWYQQALGLGLQFLLWYDEGEERNRGNFPPRFSGRQFPNYSSELNVNALELEDSALYLCASSLSGVNEQYFGPGTRLTVT.

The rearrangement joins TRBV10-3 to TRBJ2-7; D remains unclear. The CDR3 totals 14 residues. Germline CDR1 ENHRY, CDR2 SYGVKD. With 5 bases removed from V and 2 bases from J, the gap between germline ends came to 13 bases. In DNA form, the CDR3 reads TGTGCCATCAGTCGTCCTCCTCCCGCCTACGAGCAGTACTTC. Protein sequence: CAISRPPPAYEQYF.

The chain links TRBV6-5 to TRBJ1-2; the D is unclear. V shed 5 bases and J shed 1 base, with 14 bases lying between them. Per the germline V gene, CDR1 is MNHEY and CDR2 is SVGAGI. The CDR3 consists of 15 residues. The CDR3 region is CASSNTAEGNYGYTF. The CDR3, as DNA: TGTGCCAGCAGTAATACAGCGGAGGGTAACTATGGCTACACCTTC.

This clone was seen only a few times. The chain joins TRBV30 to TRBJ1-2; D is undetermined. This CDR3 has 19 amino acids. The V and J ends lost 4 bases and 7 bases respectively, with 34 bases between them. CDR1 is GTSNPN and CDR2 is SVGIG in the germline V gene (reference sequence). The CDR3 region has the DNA TGTGCCTGGACCACTTGGAGGTACAGCGCTGGAACACGAGGATCTGGCTACACCTTC. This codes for CAWTTWRYSAGTRGSGYTF.

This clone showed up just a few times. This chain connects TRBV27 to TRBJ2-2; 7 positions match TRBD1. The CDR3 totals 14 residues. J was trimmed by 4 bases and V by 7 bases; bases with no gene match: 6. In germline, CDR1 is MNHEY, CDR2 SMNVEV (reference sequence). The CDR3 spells CASKDRDSTGELFF. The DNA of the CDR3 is TGTGCCAGCAAAGACAGGGACAGCACCGGGGAGCTGTTTTTT.

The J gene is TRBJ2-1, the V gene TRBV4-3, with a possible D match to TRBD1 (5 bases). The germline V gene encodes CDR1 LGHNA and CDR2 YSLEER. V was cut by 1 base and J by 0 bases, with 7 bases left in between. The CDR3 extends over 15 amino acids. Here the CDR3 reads CASSQGTRSYNEQFF. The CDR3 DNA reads TGCGCCAGCAGCCAAGGGACACGCTCCTACAATGAGCAGTTCTTC.

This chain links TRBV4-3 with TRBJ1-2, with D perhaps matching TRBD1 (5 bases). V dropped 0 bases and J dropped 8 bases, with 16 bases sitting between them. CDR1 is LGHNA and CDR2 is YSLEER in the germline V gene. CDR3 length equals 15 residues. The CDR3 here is CASSQDVLPGRGYTF. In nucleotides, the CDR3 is TGCGCCAGCAGCCAAGATGTTCTCCCAGGGCGAGGCTACACCTTC.

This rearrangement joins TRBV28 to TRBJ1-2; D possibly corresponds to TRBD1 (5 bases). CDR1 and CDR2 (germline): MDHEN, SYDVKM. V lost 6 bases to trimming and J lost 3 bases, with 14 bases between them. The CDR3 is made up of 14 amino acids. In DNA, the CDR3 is TGTGCCAGCAGCCTCGGGGGTTACGACTATGGCTACACCTTC. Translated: CASSLGGYDYGYTF.

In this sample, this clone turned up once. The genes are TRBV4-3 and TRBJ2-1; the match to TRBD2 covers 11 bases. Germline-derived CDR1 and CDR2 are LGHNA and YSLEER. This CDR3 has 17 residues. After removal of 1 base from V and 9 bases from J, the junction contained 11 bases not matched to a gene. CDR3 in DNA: TGCGCCAGCAGCCAAGGACCTTATAGCGGGGGGGCTAGTGAGCAGTTCTTC. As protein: CASSQGPYSGGASEQFF.

The CDR3 loop is CSVEPTSLETQYF. In nucleotides, the CDR3 is TGCAGCGTTGAACCCACTTCTTTAGAGACCCAGTACTTC. This rearrangement joins TRBV29-1 to TRBJ2-5, with D unclear. CDR3 size: 13 residues. Germline V gene lookup returns CDR1 SQVTM and CDR2 ANQGSEA. The ends were cut back, 2 bases at V and 4 bases at J, with 11 bases in the middle.

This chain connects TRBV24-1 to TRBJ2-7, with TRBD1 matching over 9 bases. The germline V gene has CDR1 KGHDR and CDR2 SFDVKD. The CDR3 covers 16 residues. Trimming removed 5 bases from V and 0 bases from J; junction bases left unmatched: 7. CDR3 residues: CATSAPGQGSSYEQYF. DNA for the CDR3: TGTGCCACCAGTGCCCCAGGACAGGGGAGCTCCTACGAGCAGTACTTC.

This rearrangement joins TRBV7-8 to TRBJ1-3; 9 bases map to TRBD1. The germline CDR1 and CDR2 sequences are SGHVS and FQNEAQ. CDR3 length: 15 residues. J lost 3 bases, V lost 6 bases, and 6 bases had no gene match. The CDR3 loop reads CASRGDRGIGNTIYF. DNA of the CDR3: TGTGCCAGCAGGGGAGACAGGGGGATTGGAAACACCATATATTTT.

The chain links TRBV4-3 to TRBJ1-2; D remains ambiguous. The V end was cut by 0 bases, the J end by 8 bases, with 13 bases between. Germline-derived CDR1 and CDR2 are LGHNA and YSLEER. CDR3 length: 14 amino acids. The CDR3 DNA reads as TGCGCCAGCAGCCAAGATAGTCTCGGCGGAGGCTACACCTTC. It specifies CASSQDSLGGGYTF.

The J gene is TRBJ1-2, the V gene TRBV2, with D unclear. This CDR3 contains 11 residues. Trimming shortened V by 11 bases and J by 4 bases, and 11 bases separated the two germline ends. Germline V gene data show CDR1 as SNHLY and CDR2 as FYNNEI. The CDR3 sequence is CASARSYGYTF. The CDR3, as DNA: TGTGCCTCAGCCCGGAGCTATGGCTACACCTTC.

This CDR3 reads CASSPTTGILSGNTIYF. In DNA form, the CDR3 reads TGTGCCAGCAGCCCCACGACAGGGATTCTCTCTGGAAACACCATATATTTT. The rearrangement links TRBV13 to TRBJ1-3; 7 positions match TRBD1. V gave up 5 bases and J gave up 0 bases; unmatched junction bases: 10. This CDR3 has 17 amino acids. Germline CDR1 and CDR2: PRHDT and FYEKMQ (reference sequence).

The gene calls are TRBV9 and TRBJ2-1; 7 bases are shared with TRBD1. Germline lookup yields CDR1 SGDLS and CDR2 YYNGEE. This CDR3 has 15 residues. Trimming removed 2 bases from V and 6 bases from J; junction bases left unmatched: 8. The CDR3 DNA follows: TGTGCCAGCAGCGTCAGCCAGGGGGTCGGCAATGAGCAGTTCTTC. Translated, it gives CASSVSQGVGNEQFF.

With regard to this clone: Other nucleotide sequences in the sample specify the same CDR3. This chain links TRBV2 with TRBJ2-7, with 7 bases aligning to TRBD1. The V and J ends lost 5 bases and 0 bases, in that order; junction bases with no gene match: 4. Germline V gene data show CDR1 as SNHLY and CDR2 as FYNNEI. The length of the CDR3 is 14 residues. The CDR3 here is CASSSTGSSYEQYF. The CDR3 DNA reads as TGTGCCAGCAGTTCGACAGGGAGCTCCTACGAGCAGTACTTC.

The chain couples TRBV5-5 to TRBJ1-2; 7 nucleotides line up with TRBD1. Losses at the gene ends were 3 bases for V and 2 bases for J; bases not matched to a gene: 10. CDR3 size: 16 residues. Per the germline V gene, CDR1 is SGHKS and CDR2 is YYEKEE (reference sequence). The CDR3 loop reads CASSSITGTDNYGYTF. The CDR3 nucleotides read TGTGCCAGCAGCTCGATTACCGGGACAGACAACTATGGCTACACCTTC.

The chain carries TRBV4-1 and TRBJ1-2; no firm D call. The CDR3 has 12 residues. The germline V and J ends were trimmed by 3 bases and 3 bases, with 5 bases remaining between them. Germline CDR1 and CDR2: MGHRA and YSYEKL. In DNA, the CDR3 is TGCGCCAGCAGCCAGCTAGACTATGGCTACACCTTC. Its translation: CASSQLDYGYTF.